The 8 T cell receptor beta chains reported below all come from one sample, sequenced in a study of cytomegalovirus exposure and HLA in healthy donors. Repertoires were generated with immunoSEQ multiplex PCR, while TCRdb's copy carries only in-frame clones and drops some. The table has fewer than 300,000 clones, approximately 87% seen once. Sequencing input: PBMCs. All receptors derive from a young woman in good health and CMV-seronegative.

The V call is TRBV9, the J call TRBJ1-2; D remains ambiguous. V dropped 0 bases and J dropped 2 bases, with 14 bases sitting between them. This CDR3 is built from 16 residues. Germline CDR1 SGDLS, CDR2 YYNGEE. The CDR3 sequence: CASSVGSGRANYGYTF. The DNA for the CDR3 is TGTGCCAGCAGCGTAGGTTCCGGCAGAGCGAACTATGGCTACACCTTC.

Only one count was recorded for this clone. The chain links TRBV19 to TRBJ2-7, with 14 bases lining up with TRBD2. J was trimmed by 2 bases and V by 4 bases; bases with no gene match: 1. The CDR3 loop spans 15 amino acids. Germline V gene data show CDR1 as LNHDA and CDR2 as SQIVND (reference sequence). Written as DNA, the CDR3 is TGTGCCAGTAGTAGACTAGCGGGAGGGGCCTACGAGCAGTACTTC. Protein sequence: CASSRLAGGAYEQYF.

This clone was found once. The J gene is TRBJ1-2, the V gene TRBV4-3; 7 nucleotides match TRBD1. V gave up 4 bases and J gave up 5 bases; unmatched junction bases: 10. Germline assignment: CDR1 LGHNA and CDR2 YSLEER. CDR3 length: 15 amino acids. For the CDR3, the DNA is TGCGCCAGCAGCCCCTCGAGGGGGCGGTCATATGGCTACACCTTC. This translates into CASSPSRGRSYGYTF.

The chain is built from TRBV9 and TRBJ2-1, with 9 bases fitting TRBD2. Germline V gene sequence: CDR1 SGDLS, CDR2 YYNGEE. The CDR3 extends over 14 amino acids. Losses at the gene ends were 4 bases for V and 4 bases for J; bases not matched to a gene: 3. The CDR3 reads CASSQSGGYNEQFF. The CDR3 DNA reads as TGTGCCAGCAGCCAAAGCGGGGGGTACAATGAGCAGTTCTTC.

The chain links TRBV28 to TRBJ1-2; 9 nucleotides align to TRBD1. The CDR3 has 14 amino acids. Germline CDR1 MDHEN, CDR2 SYDVKM. The trim removed 6 bases at V and 8 bases at J, leaving 10 bases unmatched. CDR3 loop: CASSRTGGLGGYTF. In DNA, the CDR3 is TGTGCCAGCAGCCGAACAGGGGGCCTGGGGGGCTACACCTTC.

The chain is built from TRBV6-6 and TRBJ2-7; 10 bases agree with TRBD2. This CDR3 region has 14 residues. CDR1 MNHNY and CDR2 SVGAGI come from the germline V gene (reference sequence). Germline trimming cut 4 bases from V and 1 base from J; bases unmatched to any gene: 1. The CDR3 bases are TGTGCCAGCAGTTCACTAGCGGGATCCTACGAGCAGTACTTC. Translating gives CASSSLAGSYEQYF.

This chain joins TRBV10-1 and TRBJ1-2; 10 bases line up with TRBD1. The ends lost 8 bases at V and 8 bases at J; junction bases unmatched: 5. The germline gives CDR1 WNHNN, CDR2 SYGVQD (reference sequence). The CDR3 spans 12 residues. CDR3 sequence (DNA): TGCGCCAGCGGGGACAGGGGAGGAGGCTACACCTTC. Translating gives CASGDRGGGYTF.

The chain combines TRBV2 with TRBJ1-1, with no clear D. The CDR3 runs 13 residues. V dropped 3 bases and J dropped 2 bases, with 7 bases sitting between them. Germline V gene lookup returns CDR1 SNHLY and CDR2 FYNNEI. The CDR3 coding sequence is TGTGCCAGCAGTGATGCACTAAACACTGAAGCTTTCTTT. Encoded protein: CASSDALNTEAFF.